A single sample gave rise to the 31 T cell receptor beta chains below, sequenced in a study of cytomegalovirus exposure and HLA in healthy donors. The primer mix had 60 Vbeta and 13 Jbeta primers. Profiled with immunoSEQ multiplex PCR; TCRdb holds only in-frame clones, not every one. The table lists about 190,000 clones, roughly 80% of them singletons. The sample comprised PBMCs. Receptor source: a man aged 50-59 years in good health and CMV-seronegative.

CDR3 region: CAWSGTLRNEKLFF. The CDR3 nucleotides read TGTGCCTGGAGTGGGACTCTGAGGAATGAAAAACTGTTTTTT. The gene calls are TRBV30 and TRBJ1-4; no firm D call. Germline loops: CDR1 GTSNPN, CDR2 SVGIG (reference sequence). The CDR3 sequence is 14 residues long. The ends were cut back, 1 base at V and 5 bases at J, with 11 bases in the middle.

The gene calls are TRBV4-3 and TRBJ1-6, with 7 bases fitting TRBD1. Germline CDR1 reads LGHNA; CDR2 reads YSLEER. The CDR3 extends over 15 amino acids. Trimming at V came to 0 bases and at J to 10 bases, leaving 6 bases not matched to a gene. The CDR3 spells CASSQEAYRGSPLHF. CDR3 coding DNA: TGCGCCAGCAGCCAAGAGGCTTACAGGGGCTCACCCCTCCACTTT.

This clone has a count of ten or more. The rearrangement uses TRBV14 and TRBJ1-1, with a possible D match to TRBD1 (5 bases). Germline CDR1 is SGHDN and CDR2 is FVKESK. Deletions cut 8 bases from V and 3 bases from J, with 13 bases between. This CDR3 comprises 13 residues. CDR3 in amino acids: CASSGQGYTEAFF. As DNA, the CDR3 is TGTGCCAGCTCAGGGCAGGGCTACACTGAAGCTTTCTTT.

This chain joins TRBV4-2 and TRBJ1-5; D uncertain. The CDR3 is made up of 15 amino acids. The germline CDR1 and CDR2 sequences are LGHNA and YNFKEQ. The V end lost 1 base, the J end lost 3 bases, and 10 bases lay between the germline ends. Here the CDR3 reads CASSQGPQSNQPQHF. CDR3 sequence (DNA): TGTGCCAGCAGCCAAGGCCCACAGTCCAATCAGCCCCAGCATTTT.

The J gene is TRBJ1-3, the V gene TRBV18; maybe TRBD1 (5 bases). Germline V gene data show CDR1 as KGHSH and CDR2 as LQKENI. V was shortened by 3 bases and J by 0 bases, with 9 bases between the two germline ends. The CDR3 loop spans 15 amino acids. CDR3 sequence: CASSPGLYSGNTIYF. In DNA form, the CDR3 reads TGTGCCAGCTCACCGGGACTTTACTCTGGAAACACCATATATTTT.

The gene calls are TRBV13 and TRBJ1-2, with unresolved D. The CDR3 loop spans 16 amino acids. Trimming shortened V by 0 bases and J by 8 bases, and 19 bases separated the two germline ends. Per germline, CDR1 PRHDT and CDR2 FYEKMQ (reference sequence). For the CDR3, the DNA is TGTGCCAGCAGCTTAGGGGTCGAGGAGGCCCGCGGGGGCTACACCTTC. Its translation is CASSLGVEEARGGYTF.

This clone was seen a handful of times. The chain employs TRBV7-2 and TRBJ2-3, with 9 positions matching TRBD2. J gave up 6 bases and V 5 bases, and 6 bases lay outside the gene matches. The germline V gene has CDR1 SGHTA and CDR2 FQGNSA. CDR3 length: 14 residues. The CDR3 loop reads CASSVSSGTDTQYF. CDR3 in DNA: TGTGCCAGCAGCGTCTCTAGCGGGACGGATACGCAGTATTTT.

The gene calls are TRBV7-2 and TRBJ1-5; 11 bases are shared with TRBD1. Trimming at V came to 3 bases and at J to 0 bases, leaving 7 bases not matched to a gene. The CDR3 contains 18 residues. The germline V gene encodes CDR1 SGHTA and CDR2 FQGNSA. In DNA, the CDR3 is TGTGCCAGCAGCTTGAGGACAGGGGGCAGGTATAGCAATCAGCCCCAGCATTTT. Encoded protein: CASSLRTGGRYSNQPQHF.

This rearrangement joins TRBV27 to TRBJ1-5; D perhaps matches TRBD1 (5 bases). Germline-derived CDR1 and CDR2 are MNHEY and SMNVEV (reference sequence). The CDR3 has 18 amino acids. Deletions cut 11 bases from V and 1 base from J, with 27 bases between. The CDR3 is CACGGGSWKVYSNQPQHF. CDR3 coding DNA: TGTGCCTGCGGGGGGGGGAGTTGGAAGGTTTACAGCAATCAGCCCCAGCATTTT.

This rearrangement joins TRBV19 to TRBJ1-1; D not resolved. V was trimmed by 8 bases and J by 2 bases, leaving 18 bases between them. CDR1 and CDR2 (germline): LNHDA, SQIVND (reference sequence). This CDR3 is 15 amino acids long. This CDR3 reads CASSTVSLGNTEAFF. The CDR3 DNA reads as TGTGCCAGTTCTACCGTCTCTCTCGGTAACACTGAAGCTTTCTTT.

In its sample, this clone was seen once. This chain links TRBV10-3 with TRBJ2-2; D unclear. Trimming stripped 4 bases from V and 4 bases from J, with 7 bases between. The CDR3 contains 13 residues. Germline V gives CDR1 ENHRY, CDR2 SYGVKD. DNA of the CDR3: TGTGCCATCAGTGTTGGAGCCACCGGGGAGCTGTTTTTT. The encoded protein is CAISVGATGELFF.

Only a few counts were recorded for this clone. The V gene is TRBV27, the J gene TRBJ1-4; TRBD1 matches at 7 bases. This CDR3 has 14 residues. V dropped 6 bases and J dropped 7; count of bases not matched to a gene: 8. Looked up from germline, CDR1 is MNHEY and CDR2 is SMNVEV (reference sequence). CDR3 in DNA: TGTGCCAGCAGGAGAGGGGGCAATACTGAAAAACTGTTTTTT. Its protein is CASRRGGNTEKLFF. The full variable domain, in which reference TRBV27 and TRBJ1-4 provide the parts outside the CDR3, is EAQVTQNPRYLITVTGKKLTVTCSQNMNHEYMSWYRQDPGLGLRQIYYSMNVEVTDKGDVPEGYKVSRKEKRNFPLILESPSPNQTSLYFCASRRGGNTEKLFFGSGTQLSVL.

The rearrangement uses TRBV6-6 and TRBJ2-3; possibly TRBD1 for D (5 bases). The V gene's germline CDR1 is MNHNY and CDR2 SVGAGI (reference sequence). The CDR3 loop spans 11 amino acids. V lost 6 bases to trimming and J lost 9 bases, with 10 bases between them. CDR3 region: CASRSGPTQYF. CDR3 DNA sequence: TGTGCCAGCAGGTCAGGGCCCACGCAGTATTTT.

V is TRBV29-1 and J is TRBJ2-2; D is unresolved. The germline gives CDR1 SQVTM, CDR2 ANQGSEA. Trimming took 2 bases from V and 2 from J, leaving 12 bases between them. The CDR3 spans 15 residues. CDR3 nucleotides: TGCAGCGTTGAAAGGTGGGCAGGTAACACCGGGGAGCTGTTTTTT. It is translated as CSVERWAGNTGELFF.

This clone was recorded only once. V is TRBV9 and J is TRBJ1-5, with D perhaps TRBD1 (5 bases). Germline-derived CDR1 and CDR2 are SGDLS and YYNGEE. The CDR3 has 14 residues. Between the trimmed V and J ends, which lost 0 bases and 2 bases, there was a span of 6 bases. CDR3 amino acids: CASSVAGGNQPQHF. CDR3 sequence (DNA): TGTGCCAGCAGCGTAGCGGGGGGCAATCAGCCCCAGCATTTT.

This chain joins TRBV4-3 and TRBJ1-1; D remains unclear. This CDR3 contains 16 residues. The V end lost 0 bases, the J end lost 1 base, and 12 bases lay between the germline ends. Germline CDR1 and CDR2: LGHNA and YSLEER. The CDR3 DNA reads as TGCGCCAGCAGCCAAGATTTCCCGCAGGAGAACACTGAAGCTTTCTTT. It encodes CASSQDFPQENTEAFF.

Details on this clone: Distinct nucleotide sequences in the sample also encode this CDR3. The chain couples TRBV6-5 to TRBJ1-1; a weak D match, TRBD1 (6 bases). The germline V gene has CDR1 MNHEY and CDR2 SVGAGI. CDR3 length: 14 residues. Trimming pared 6 bases from V and 1 base from J, leaving 12 bases between. CDR3 in amino acids: CASSRGRANTEAFF. The DNA of the CDR3 is TGTGCCAGCAGCAGGGGAAGGGCGAACACTGAAGCTTTCTTT.

Concerning this clone itself: At one boundary the junction diverges from the germline segment, which might be a read error. The chain uses TRBV7-9 and TRBJ1-1; 10 nucleotides align to TRBD1. The CDR3 contains 18 residues. Per germline, CDR1 SEHNR and CDR2 FQNEAQ (reference sequence). In DNA form, the CDR3 reads TGTTCCAGCAGCTGGAGGGGGGGGACAGGGGCTATAAAGTCTGAAGCTTTCTTT. This gives the protein CSSSWRGGTGAIKSEAFF.

This sequence joins TRBV18 and TRBJ1-5; TRBD1 might be the D (5 bases). V shed 5 bases and J shed 7 bases, with 15 bases lying between them. Germline CDR1 is KGHSH and CDR2 is LQKENI. The CDR3 consists of 14 residues. Written as DNA, the CDR3 is TGTGCCAGCTCAGCCACGGGGGGAAAACAGCCCCAGCATTTT. Translation: CASSATGGKQPQHF.

This chain joins TRBV5-6 and TRBJ2-3; 8 bases fit TRBD1. This CDR3 region has 16 residues. CDR1 is SGHDT and CDR2 is YYEEEE in the germline V gene. V was clipped by 2 bases and J by 3 bases; unmatched bases: 8. This CDR3 reads CASSFSPDRVTDTQYF. CDR3 sequence (DNA): TGTGCCAGCAGCTTCTCTCCGGACAGGGTAACAGATACGCAGTATTTT.

This chain joins TRBV30 and TRBJ2-3, with TRBD2 matching over 7 bases. Germline CDR1 is GTSNPN and CDR2 is SVGIG (reference sequence). The trim removed 5 bases at V and 6 bases at J, leaving 8 bases unmatched. This CDR3 has 13 residues. CDR3 amino acids: CAWQSSGADTQYF. Written as DNA, the CDR3 is TGTGCCTGGCAATCCAGCGGGGCGGATACGCAGTATTTT.

V usage is TRBV6-5 and J usage is TRBJ1-6, with D maybe TRBD1 (6 bases). The CDR3 has 13 amino acids. The V gene's germline CDR1 is MNHEY and CDR2 SVGAGI. Trimming removed 7 bases from V and 8 bases from J, with 12 bases in between. The CDR3 DNA reads TGTGCCAGCAAGGGTCGGACAGATTCACCCCTCCACTTT. Encoded protein: CASKGRTDSPLHF.

The chain links TRBV7-9 to TRBJ2-3; maybe TRBD2 (7 bases). CDR3 length: 14 residues. V dropped 4 bases and J dropped 6 bases, with 14 bases sitting between them. Germline CDR1 and CDR2: SEHNR and FQNEAQ (reference sequence). This chain's CDR3 is CASSSYGGRDTQYF. CDR3 nucleotides: TGTGCCAGCAGCTCCTACGGGGGGCGTGATACGCAGTATTTT.

The chain recombines TRBV5-1 with TRBJ2-1; 7 nucleotides align to TRBD2. The CDR3 covers 15 residues. CDR1 and CDR2 (germline): SGHRS, YFSETQ. V shed 1 base, J shed 4 bases, and the junction held 5 bases outside the gene matches. CDR3: CASSLLGLTYNEQFF. DNA for the CDR3: TGCGCCAGCAGCTTGTTGGGACTAACATACAATGAGCAGTTCTTC.

V gene TRBV18 combines with J gene TRBJ1-6; D may be TRBD1 (6 bases). The CDR3 consists of 15 residues. The germline CDR1 and CDR2 sequences are KGHSH and LQKENI. The V and J ends lost 3 bases and 8 bases respectively, with 14 bases between them. This chain's CDR3 is CASSPTGPSYSPLHF. Here the CDR3 DNA reads TGTGCCAGCTCACCCACAGGGCCCTCCTATTCACCCCTCCACTTT.

The chain carries TRBV7-9 and TRBJ2-7; unclear D gene. This CDR3 comprises 12 residues. Germline V gene lookup returns CDR1 SEHNR and CDR2 FQNEAQ (reference sequence). Trimming pared 4 bases from V and 3 bases from J, leaving 7 bases between. CDR3 in amino acids: CASSSAYYEQYF. DNA for the CDR3: TGTGCCAGCAGCTCTGCCTACTACGAGCAGTACTTC. Full variable domain (remainder filled in from reference TRBV7-9 and TRBJ2-7): DTGVSQNPRHKITKRGQNVTFRCDPISEHNRLYWYRQTLGQGPEFLTYFQNEAQLEKSRLLSDRFSAERPKGSFSTLEIQRTEQGDSAMYLCASSSAYYEQYFGPGTRLTVT.

The chain uses TRBV5-1 and TRBJ2-3, with 12 bases lining up with TRBD2. Losses at the gene ends were 1 base for V and 6 bases for J; bases not matched to a gene: 6. Looked up from germline, CDR1 is SGHRS and CDR2 is YFSETQ. This CDR3 contains 16 residues. Here the CDR3 DNA reads TGCGCCAGCAGCTTGACTCTAGCGGGGGGGATGGATACGCAGTATTTT. Residues: CASSLTLAGGMDTQYF.

The chain carries TRBV9 and TRBJ1-2; D call uncertain. The CDR3 totals 15 residues. Germline CDR1 reads SGDLS; CDR2 reads YYNGEE. The ends were cut back, 6 bases at V and 0 bases at J, with 15 bases in the middle. This CDR3 reads CASTPRGATNYGYTF. CDR3 in DNA: TGTGCCAGCACCCCTCGGGGAGCTACTAACTATGGCTACACCTTC.

The J gene is TRBJ2-5, the V gene TRBV10-3; 10 bases are a match to TRBD2. Unmatched junction bases numbered 3, after V lost 1 base and J lost 4 bases. CDR1 and CDR2 (germline): ENHRY, SYGVKD. This CDR3 comprises 15 residues. CDR3: CAISEWTSGRETQYF. The CDR3 DNA sequence: TGTGCCATCAGTGAGTGGACTAGCGGTAGAGAGACCCAGTACTTC.

The chain has TRBV5-1 and TRBJ2-1; 8 nucleotides agree with TRBD1. The CDR3 totals 15 residues. V shed 6 bases, J shed 0 bases, and the junction held 5 bases outside the gene matches. CDR1 and CDR2 (germline): SGHRS, YFSETQ. The DNA of the CDR3 is TGCGCCAGCACCACCGGGACAGGCTCCTACAATGAGCAGTTCTTC. This encodes CASTTGTGSYNEQFF.

The chain joins TRBV9 to TRBJ2-1, with 10 bases identical to TRBD2. Germline trimming cut 4 bases from V and 6 bases from J; bases unmatched to any gene: 10. The CDR3 sequence is 16 residues long. Germline lookup yields CDR1 SGDLS and CDR2 YYNGEE. The CDR3 loop is CASSPRAGGPGNEQFF. In DNA form, the CDR3 reads TGTGCCAGCAGCCCTCGAGCGGGGGGGCCTGGCAATGAGCAGTTCTTC. The variable domain in full, with the rest retrieved from reference TRBV9 and TRBJ2-1, is DSGVTQTPKHLITATGQRVTLRCSPRSGDLSVYWYQQSLDQGLQFLIQYYNGEERAKGNILERFSAQQFPDLHSELNLSSLELGDSALYFCASSPRAGGPGNEQFFGPGTRLTVL.